These 22 T cell receptor beta chains came from one sample sequenced in a study of human T cells and chemical hapten exposure. Total RNA was isolated from whole blood that had not been fractionated. Via MiXCR, TCRdb re-called the 5' RACE reads, giving one row per CDR3 protein. The sample lists 110,000 or so distinct CDR3 sequences, around 20% occurring once. These receptors were obtained from a human donor in good health.

J is TRBJ2-7 and V is TRBV4-2; 15 bases match TRBD2. V shed 1 base, J shed 12 bases, and the junction held 10 bases outside the gene matches. The CDR3 has 16 residues. Per germline, CDR1 LGHNA and CDR2 YNFKEQ. CDR3 DNA sequence: TGTGCCAGCAGCCAAGGGGGACTAGCGGGGGGCGTCGAACGGTACTTC. Protein: CASSQGGLAGGVERYF.

This clonotype was counted between two and nine times. The chain employs TRBV7-2 and TRBJ2-7; D perhaps matches TRBD2 (5 bases). The CDR3 is 13 amino acids. The germline CDR1 and CDR2 sequences are SGHTA and FQGNSA. V dropped 1 base and J dropped 6 bases, with 10 bases sitting between them. The CDR3 is CASSLGTRSEQYF. CDR3 in DNA: TGTGCCAGCAGCTTAGGTACTAGATCCGAGCAGTACTTC. Using reference TRBV7-2 and TRBJ2-7 for the parts outside the CDR3, the full variable domain is GAGVSQSPSNKVTEKGKDVELRCDPISGHTALYWYRQSLGQGLEFLIYFQGNSAPDKSGLPSDRFSAERTGGSVSTLTIQRTQQEDSAVYLCASSLGTRSEQYFGPGTRLTVT.

This sequence joins TRBV19 and TRBJ2-1, with TRBD1 matching 7 bases. V lost 3 bases to trimming and J lost 7 bases; unmatched junction nucleotides: 12. This CDR3 has 16 residues. Germline loops: CDR1 LNHDA, CDR2 SQIVND (reference sequence). CDR3 loop: CASSISSTGLRNEQFF. The CDR3 bases are TGTGCCAGTAGTATCTCCTCGACAGGGCTCCGGAATGAGCAGTTCTTC.

V usage is TRBV2 and J usage is TRBJ2-2; D perhaps matches TRBD2 (5 bases). V lost 8 bases to trimming and J lost 3 bases, with 7 bases between them. The CDR3 is 12 residues long. CDR1 SNHLY and CDR2 FYNNEI come from the germline V gene. The CDR3 DNA follows: TGTGCCAGCCGGACTGACACCGGGGAGCTGTTTTTT. The encoded protein is CASRTDTGELFF.

This clonotype turned up a few times. The rearrangement uses TRBV5-1 and TRBJ2-1, with 8 bases matching TRBD2. The trim removed 0 bases at V and 4 bases at J, leaving 12 bases unmatched. Germline lookup yields CDR1 SGHRS and CDR2 YFSETQ. This CDR3 is built from 18 residues. The CDR3 here is CASSLAGGPRLKYNEQFF. In DNA, the CDR3 is TGCGCCAGCAGCTTGGCGGGAGGGCCCCGTCTGAAATACAATGAGCAGTTCTTC.

This chain joins TRBV28 and TRBJ1-6; TRBD1 is a possible D gene (5 bases). Germline values: CDR1 MDHEN, CDR2 SYDVKM. V was shortened by 4 bases and J by 6 bases, with 13 bases between the two germline ends. The CDR3 covers 15 residues. CDR3 in DNA: TGTGCCAGCAGTTCCACATCGGGGGGTAATTCACCCCTCCACTTT. The encoded protein is CASSSTSGGNSPLHF.

There are a few counts of this clonotype. The chain combines TRBV12-3 or TRBV12-4 with TRBJ2-7, with D uncertain. V lost 5 bases to trimming and J lost 0 bases, with 11 bases between them. There are 14 residues in the CDR3. The CDR3 DNA sequence: TGTGCCAGCAGTCTGACTCGAATCTCCTACGAGCAGTACTTC. Translating it yields CASSLTRISYEQYF.

The chain has TRBV6-5 and TRBJ1-2; D not certain. CDR1 MNHEY and CDR2 SVGAGI come from the germline V gene. CDR3 length equals 13 residues. The V and J ends lost 4 bases and 3 bases respectively, with 9 bases between them. The CDR3 here is CASSSDCDYGYTF. CDR3 in DNA: TGTGCCAGCAGTTCGGACTGTGACTATGGCTACACCTTC.

This rearrangement joins TRBV28 to TRBJ2-7, with TRBD2 identical over 11 bases. The CDR3 extends over 14 amino acids. The J segment lost 2 bases and the V segment lost 8 bases, leaving 5 bases of the junction unmatched. Germline CDR1 MDHEN, CDR2 SYDVKM. The CDR3 region has the DNA TGTGCCAGCCACCTAGCGGGAGGTGCCTACGAGCAGTACTTC. As protein: CASHLAGGAYEQYF. Filled out from reference TRBV28 and TRBJ2-7, the complete variable domain reads DVKVTQSSRYLVKRTGEKVFLECVQDMDHENMFWYRQDPGLGLRLIYFSYDVKMKEKGDIPEGYSVSREKKERFSLILESASTNQTSMYLCASHLAGGAYEQYFGPGTRLTVT.

This clonotype turned up a few times. The V and J genes are TRBV6-1 and TRBJ2-7; D is unclear. CDR1 and CDR2 (germline): MNHNS, SASEGT. The CDR3 spans 11 residues. Between the trimmed V and J ends, which lost 2 bases and 6 bases, there was a span of 5 bases. This chain's CDR3 is CASSELREQYF. The CDR3 DNA reads TGTGCCAGCAGTGAACTACGCGAGCAGTACTTC.

This clonotype turned up a few times. The DNA for the CDR3 is TGCGCCAGCAGCTTGAGGGTCCCCTACGAGCAGTACTTC. Protein product: CASSLRVPYEQYF. The V and J genes are TRBV5-1 and TRBJ2-7; D gene ambiguous. Germline CDR1 SGHRS, CDR2 YFSETQ. There are 13 residues in the CDR3. The V gene lost 1 base and the J gene lost 2 bases, with 7 bases spanning the gap.

This clonotype was observed at least ten times. The chain recombines TRBV28 with TRBJ2-7, with 10 bases identical to TRBD2. The germline V gene encodes CDR1 MDHEN and CDR2 SYDVKM. V gave up 3 bases and J gave up 6 bases; unmatched junction bases: 8. The CDR3 has 15 amino acids. The CDR3 DNA sequence: TGTGCCAGCAGTTTCCTAGCGGGAGAAGGGTCCGAGCAGTACTTC. This encodes CASSFLAGEGSEQYF. Full variable domain (outside the CDR3, taken from reference TRBV28 and TRBJ2-7): DVKVTQSSRYLVKRTGEKVFLECVQDMDHENMFWYRQDPGLGLRLIYFSYDVKMKEKGDIPEGYSVSREKKERFSLILESASTNQTSMYLCASSFLAGEGSEQYFGPGTRLTVT.

This clonotype turned up a few times. The chain uses TRBV10-3 and TRBJ2-7; TRBD1 is a possible D gene (6 bases). The length of the CDR3 is 15 residues. V was clipped by 6 bases and J by 4 bases, with 19 bases between them. Germline lookup yields CDR1 ENHRY and CDR2 SYGVKD. The CDR3: CAIRDSQGYNYEQYF. CDR3 nucleotide sequence: TGTGCCATCAGGGACAGTCAGGGATACAATTACGAGCAGTACTTC.

V gene TRBV14 combines with J gene TRBJ2-3, with D perhaps matching TRBD1 or TRBD2 (5 bases each). The CDR3 loop spans 16 amino acids. The V gene lost 0 bases and the J gene lost 3 bases, with 13 bases spanning the gap. Germline lookup yields CDR1 SGHDN and CDR2 FVKESK. CDR3 region: CASSQDGRERTDTQYF. CDR3 in DNA: TGTGCCAGCAGCCAAGACGGCAGGGAGCGGACAGATACGCAGTATTTT.

The V and J genes are TRBV28 and TRBJ2-1, with a weak D call TRBD1 (6 bases). Germline values: CDR1 MDHEN, CDR2 SYDVKM. This CDR3 comprises 19 residues. The V end was cut by 5 bases, the J end by 6 bases, with 29 bases between. The DNA for the CDR3 is TGTGCCAGCAGTCCATATACGCCGGGACAAGGTCCCGTCGGCAATGAGCAGTTCTTC. Translated, it gives CASSPYTPGQGPVGNEQFF.

CDR3 sequence: CASRDSEAFF. The CDR3 DNA reads as TGTGCCAGCAGGGACAGTGAAGCTTTCTTT. The rearrangement joins TRBV28 to TRBJ1-1; possibly TRBD1 for D (6 bases). The V gene lost 6 bases and the J gene lost 7 bases, with 6 bases spanning the gap. Germline V gives CDR1 MDHEN, CDR2 SYDVKM. The CDR3 spans 10 residues. Together with reference TRBV28 and TRBJ1-1, the CDR3 gives the full variable domain: DVKVTQSSRYLVKRTGEKVFLECVQDMDHENMFWYRQDPGLGLRLIYFSYDVKMKEKGDIPEGYSVSREKKERFSLILESASTNQTSMYLCASRDSEAFFGQGTRLTVV.

This rearrangement joins TRBV7-3 to TRBJ2-4; no definite D call. Germline lookup yields CDR1 SGHTA and CDR2 FQGTGA. Deletions cut 2 bases from V and 2 bases from J, with 10 bases between. This CDR3 region has 15 residues. This CDR3 is CASSLGPITKNIQYF. For the CDR3, the DNA is TGTGCCAGCAGCTTAGGTCCCATCACCAAAAACATTCAGTACTTC.

This clonotype was seen only a few times. The V gene is TRBV24-1, the J gene TRBJ2-1, with 7 bases identical to TRBD2. V dropped 4 bases and J dropped 8; count of bases not matched to a gene: 4. Germline V gene sequence: CDR1 KGHDR, CDR2 SFDVKD. The CDR3 sequence is 13 residues long. The CDR3 region has the DNA TGTGCCACCAGTGAACGGACTAGTTATGAGCAGTTCTTC. Translation gives CATSERTSYEQFF.

The rearrangement joins TRBV7-2 to TRBJ2-3; 9 nucleotides align to TRBD2. CDR1 SGHTA and CDR2 FQGNSA come from the germline V gene. Trimming took 2 bases from V and 7 from J; bases not matched to a gene: 4. There are 14 residues in the CDR3. In nucleotides, the CDR3 is TGTGCCAGCAGCTTACATAGCGGGGGTAATACGCAGTATTTT. Protein product: CASSLHSGGNTQYF.

This chain connects TRBV4-2 to TRBJ1-1; TRBD1 aligns across 7 bases. This CDR3 region has 15 residues. J lost 5 bases, V lost 0 bases, and 6 bases had no gene match. Germline-derived CDR1 and CDR2 are LGHNA and YNFKEQ. The DNA for the CDR3 is TGTGCCAGCAGCCAAGAGCGTAGGGGGCGGACTGAAGCTTTCTTT. Translating it yields CASSQERRGRTEAFF.

The rearrangement joins TRBV20-1 to TRBJ2-3, with D perhaps being TRBD1 or TRBD2 (5 bases each). This CDR3 is built from 14 residues. The V end lost 6 bases, the J end lost 0 bases, and 13 bases lay between the germline ends. Germline loops: CDR1 DFQATT, CDR2 SNEGSKA (reference sequence). CDR3 region: CSAKGRPSTDTQYF. As DNA, the CDR3 is TGCAGTGCAAAGGGACGGCCTAGCACAGATACGCAGTATTTT.

This rearrangement joins TRBV28 to TRBJ2-7, with TRBD1 as a possible D gene (5 bases). This CDR3 spans 14 amino acids. CDR1 is MDHEN and CDR2 is SYDVKM in the germline V gene. Trimming took 8 bases from V and 6 from J, leaving 20 bases between them. This CDR3 reads CASLAEWVQGEQYF. CDR3 in DNA: TGTGCCAGCCTCGCCGAATGGGTCCAGGGCGAGCAGTACTTC.